Below, 19 T cell receptor beta chains from the same sample are listed, as sequenced in a study of T cell changes during pregnancy in multiple sclerosis (dated by TCRdb to about 2019). The library relied on the immunoSEQ multiplex PCR assay. TCRdb stores this immuneACCESS table with in-frame sequences only. Part of the clones is absent; in the studies checked, under half of the shortfall reflects unresolved V genes, and no reason is known for the rest. Here the sample has fewer than 50,000 clones; roughly 93% occur a single time. The ten largest account for approximately 0.39% of the sample. This specimen was CD4+ T cells from peripheral blood mononuclear cells, taken in the second trimester of pregnancy. Source of these receptors: a female donor in good health, enrolled as a control in a pregnancy study.

As to this clone: One end of the junction fails to match germline, which may point to a read error. The rearrangement joins TRBV7-7 to TRBJ1-4, with D possibly matching TRBD1 (6 bases). Germline V gene lookup returns CDR1 SSHAT and CDR2 FNYEAQ (reference sequence). There are 15 residues in the CDR3. CDR3 region: CASSPGRGGGEKLFF. The CDR3 nucleotides are TGTGCTAGCAGCCCGGGCAGGGGCGGTGGTGAAAAACTGTTTTTT.

In regard to this clone: This CDR3 is also generated by other DNA sequences in the sample. The rearrangement links TRBV19 to TRBJ1-1; TRBD1 aligns across 7 bases. In germline, CDR1 is LNHDA, CDR2 SQIVND (reference sequence). Germline trimming cut 4 bases from V and 3 bases from J; bases unmatched to any gene: 2. This CDR3 comprises 13 residues. For the CDR3, the DNA is TGTGCCAGTAGTACAACAGGGGACACTGAAGCTTTCTTT. It is translated as CASSTTGDTEAFF. Combining the CDR3 with reference TRBV19 and TRBJ1-1 gives the whole variable domain DGGITQSPKYLFRKEGQNVTLSCEQNLNHDAMYWYRQDPGQGLRLIYYSQIVNDFQKGDIAEGYSVSREKKESFPLTVTSAQKNPTAFYLCASSTTGDTEAFFGQGTRLTVV.

J is TRBJ1-6 and V is TRBV25-1, with no clear D. V lost 1 base to trimming and J lost 0 bases, with 7 bases between them. The CDR3 runs 16 residues. CDR1 is MGHDK, CDR2 SYGVNS, per germline. The CDR3 loop reads CASSEFGSSYNSPLHF. The CDR3 DNA follows: TGTGCCAGCAGTGAATTTGGGAGCTCCTATAATTCACCCCTCCACTTT. The variable domain in full, completed from reference TRBV25-1 and TRBJ1-6, reads EADIYQTPRYLVIGTGKKITLECSQTMGHDKMYWYQQDPGMELHLIHYSYGVNSTEKGDLSSESTVSRIRTEHFPLTLESARPSHTSQYLCASSEFGSSYNSPLHFGNGTRLTVT.

This clone was seen a few times. This chain joins TRBV11-2 and TRBJ1-5, with TRBD1 as a possible D gene (6 bases). Germline V CDR1 and CDR2: SGHAT, FQNNGV. V lost 1 base and J 3 bases, leaving 16 bases between the germline ends. The CDR3 length is 17 residues. The CDR3 DNA reads as TGTGCCAGCAGCTTAGGAACAGGGATAGTCCACAATCAGCCCCAGCATTTT. It translates to CASSLGTGIVHNQPQHF.

V and J are TRBV28 and TRBJ2-3, with 10 bases lining up with TRBD2. The CDR3 runs to 13 residues. V trimming: 8 bases; J trimming: 6 bases; junction bases outside the gene matches: 5. The germline CDR1 and CDR2 sequences are MDHEN and SYDVKM. The CDR3 DNA reads as TGTGCCAGCCAGCGGGGGGGGCGGGATACGCAGTATTTT. Residues: CASQRGGRDTQYF.

Points on this clone: The junction does not match germline at one end; this may be a read error. The sample has other DNA sequences that encode this CDR3 too. The chain carries TRBV2 and TRBJ1-1; a possible D gene is TRBD1 (5 bases). Germline V lookup: CDR1 SNHLY, CDR2 FYNNEI. The length of the CDR3 is 13 residues. As DNA, the CDR3 is TGTGCCAGCGCACAGGAAGGCCTCACTGAAGCTTTTTTT. It codes for CASAQEGLTEAFF. Full variable domain (outside the CDR3, taken from reference TRBV2 and TRBJ1-1): EPEVTQTPSHQVTQMGQEVILRCVPISNHLYFYWYRQILGQKVEFLVSFYNNEISEKSEIFDDQFSVERPDGSNFTLKIRSTKLEDSAMYFCASAQEGLTEAFFGQGTRLTVV.

This chain joins TRBV19 and TRBJ2-7, with D possibly TRBD2 on 7 matching bases. V was shortened by 5 bases and J by 3 bases, with 17 bases between the two germline ends. This CDR3 has 15 amino acids. CDR1 and CDR2 (germline): LNHDA, SQIVND (reference sequence). The CDR3, as DNA: TGTGCCAGTAGTCGAGGGGGGGGACGGGACTACGAGCAGTACTTC. Translating gives CASSRGGGRDYEQYF. Filled out from reference TRBV19 and TRBJ2-7, the complete variable domain reads DGGITQSPKYLFRKEGQNVTLSCEQNLNHDAMYWYRQDPGQGLRLIYYSQIVNDFQKGDIAEGYSVSREKKESFPLTVTSAQKNPTAFYLCASSRGGGRDYEQYFGPGTRLTVT.

The chain recombines TRBV11-3 with TRBJ2-3; 10 bases map to TRBD1. In germline, CDR1 is SGHNT, CDR2 YENEEA. The CDR3 is 15 residues long. The V segment lost 4 bases and the J segment 5 bases; nucleotides outside the gene matches: 6. The CDR3: CASSSGTGAGDTQYF. CDR3 nucleotides: TGTGCCAGCAGCTCCGGGACAGGGGCAGGAGATACGCAGTATTTT.

CDR3 region: CASSKSSRGSGNTIYF. The CDR3 coding sequence is TGTGCCAGCAGCAAATCTTCCAGGGGATCTGGAAACACCATATATTTT. This sequence joins TRBV21-1 and TRBJ1-3; TRBD1, the table's D call, lacks a check against the DNA. TRBV21-1 is deemed a pseudogene. The CDR3 has 16 residues.

This chain connects TRBV5-8 to TRBJ1-5; no clear D gene. The V end lost 2 bases, the J end lost 5 bases, and 14 bases lay between the germline ends. This CDR3 contains 15 residues. Germline V gene sequence: CDR1 SGHTS, CDR2 YDEGEE. The CDR3 DNA follows: TGTGCCAGCAGCTTCGGGTCCCATGTATATCAGCCCCAGCATTTT. Its protein product is CASSFGSHVYQPQHF.

The genes are TRBV15 and TRBJ2-7, with TRBD2 as a possible D gene (5 bases). V was cut by 0 bases and J by 5 bases, with 14 bases left in between. CDR1 and CDR2 (germline): LNHNV, YYDKDF (reference sequence). This CDR3 region has 15 residues. DNA of the CDR3: TGTGCCACCAGCAGAGATCGTTCGGGGTCCCACGAGCAGTACTTC. It yields the protein CATSRDRSGSHEQYF.

The V gene is TRBV18, the J gene TRBJ2-5, with TRBD1 identical over 11 bases. CDR3 length equals 15 residues. V lost 6 bases, J lost 3 bases, and 6 bases stayed unmatched. CDR1 is KGHSH and CDR2 is LQKENI in the germline V gene. The CDR3 region is CASSDGQGAKETQYF. The CDR3 coding sequence is TGTGCCAGCTCCGACGGACAGGGGGCTAAAGAGACCCAGTACTTC.

V is TRBV4-3 and J is TRBJ2-1; 10 bases are a match to TRBD2. This CDR3 contains 16 residues. J lost 6 bases, V lost 0 bases, and 5 bases had no gene match. CDR1 and CDR2 (germline): LGHNA, YSLEER. The CDR3, as DNA: TGCGCCAGCAGCCAAGAAAGCGGGGGGGCGGGCAATGAGCAGTTCTTC. Its translation is CASSQESGGAGNEQFF.

The chain joins TRBV7-9 to TRBJ1-1; 9 nucleotides line up with TRBD1. The CDR3 extends over 17 amino acids. Germline V lookup: CDR1 SEHNR, CDR2 FQNEAQ (reference sequence). Trimming cost V 7 bases and J 4 bases; bases outside gene matches: 16. In DNA, the CDR3 is TGTGCCAGCACCCGCTGGGGACAGGGAGAAAGGAGCACTGAAGCTTTCTTT. This sequence encodes CASTRWGQGERSTEAFF.

This chain connects TRBV19 to TRBJ1-1; D possibly corresponds to TRBD1 (5 bases). Per the germline V gene, CDR1 is LNHDA and CDR2 is SQIVND (reference sequence). This CDR3 has 16 amino acids. Trimming left V 8 bases short and J 1 base short, with 20 bases between. The CDR3 DNA reads as TGTGCCAGTTCCCCAAACCTTTATACAGGGAACACTGAAGCTTTCTTT. It translates to CASSPNLYTGNTEAFF.

CDR3 DNA sequence: TGTGCCAGCAGCTTAGGATGGAGTAATGGCTACACCTTC. It yields the protein CASSLGWSNGYTF. V gene TRBV11-3 combines with J gene TRBJ1-2; D is unclear. V dropped 1 base and J dropped 6 bases, with 9 bases sitting between them. This CDR3 spans 13 amino acids. Germline lookup yields CDR1 SGHNT and CDR2 YENEEA. Supplemented by reference TRBV11-3 and TRBJ1-2, the full variable domain reads EAGVVQSPRYKIIEKKQPVAFWCNPISGHNTLYWYLQNLGQGPELLIRYENEEAVDDSQLPKDRFSAERLKGVDSTLKIQPAELGDSAVYLCASSLGWSNGYTFGSGTRLTVV.

This chain uses TRBV7-2 with TRBJ1-4; maybe TRBD1 (6 bases). CDR1 and CDR2 (germline): SGHTA, FQGNSA. V was pared by 2 bases and J by 8 bases, with 12 bases between. CDR3 size: 14 residues. The CDR3 bases are TGTGCCAGCAGCTTACGCAGGGGATTCGAAAAACTGTTTTTT. Protein: CASSLRRGFEKLFF.

The chain uses TRBV6-4 and TRBJ1-6; D remains ambiguous. Per the germline V gene, CDR1 is MRHNA and CDR2 is SNTAGT. Trimming removed 6 bases at V and 7 bases at J, with 13 bases between. This CDR3 region has 14 residues. The CDR3 DNA follows: TGTGCCAGCAGCCCTAACCCGGGGAATTCACCCCTCCACTTT. This translates into CASSPNPGNSPLHF.

The gene calls are TRBV7-9 and TRBJ1-4; perhaps TRBD1 as D (6 bases). There are 14 residues in the CDR3. Germline values: CDR1 SEHNR, CDR2 FQNEAQ (reference sequence). The V end lost 6 bases, the J end lost 8 bases, and 16 bases lay between the germline ends. CDR3 amino acids: CASSVQGRSEKLFF. The CDR3 DNA reads as TGTGCCAGCAGTGTGCAGGGGCGTAGCGAAAAACTGTTTTTT.